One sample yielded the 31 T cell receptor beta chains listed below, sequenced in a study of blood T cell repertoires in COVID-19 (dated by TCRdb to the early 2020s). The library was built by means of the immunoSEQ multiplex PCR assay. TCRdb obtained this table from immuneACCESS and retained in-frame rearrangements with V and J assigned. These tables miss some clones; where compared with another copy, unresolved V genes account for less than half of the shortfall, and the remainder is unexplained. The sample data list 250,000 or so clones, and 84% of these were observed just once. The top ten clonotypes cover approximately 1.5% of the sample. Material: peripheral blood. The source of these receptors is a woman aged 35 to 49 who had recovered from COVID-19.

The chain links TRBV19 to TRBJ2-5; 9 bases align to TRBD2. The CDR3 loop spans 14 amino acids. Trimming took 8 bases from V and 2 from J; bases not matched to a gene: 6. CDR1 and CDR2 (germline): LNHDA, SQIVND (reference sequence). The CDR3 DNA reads TGTGCCAGTGCGCTGGCGGGGGGGCAAGAGACCCAGTACTTC. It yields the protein CASALAGGQETQYF.

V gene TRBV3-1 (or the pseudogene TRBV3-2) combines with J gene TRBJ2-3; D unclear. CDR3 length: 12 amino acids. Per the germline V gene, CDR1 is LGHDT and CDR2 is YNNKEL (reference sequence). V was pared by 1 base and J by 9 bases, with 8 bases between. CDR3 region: CASSQGPNTQYF. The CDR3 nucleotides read TGTGCCAGCAGCCAAGGGCCGAACACGCAGTATTTT.

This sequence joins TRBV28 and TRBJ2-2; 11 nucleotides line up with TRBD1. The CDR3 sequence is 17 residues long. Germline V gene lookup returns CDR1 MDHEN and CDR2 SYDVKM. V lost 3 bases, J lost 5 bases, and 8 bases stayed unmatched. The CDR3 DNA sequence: TGTGCCAGCAGTTTCGGGGGACAGGGGGTTCGGACCGGGGAGCTGTTTTTT. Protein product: CASSFGGQGVRTGELFF.

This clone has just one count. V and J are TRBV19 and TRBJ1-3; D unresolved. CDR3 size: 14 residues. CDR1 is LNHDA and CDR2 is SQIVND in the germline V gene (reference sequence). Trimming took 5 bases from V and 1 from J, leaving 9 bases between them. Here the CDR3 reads CASSRGFSGNTIYF. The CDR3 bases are TGTGCCAGTAGTCGAGGATTTTCTGGAAACACCATATATTTT.

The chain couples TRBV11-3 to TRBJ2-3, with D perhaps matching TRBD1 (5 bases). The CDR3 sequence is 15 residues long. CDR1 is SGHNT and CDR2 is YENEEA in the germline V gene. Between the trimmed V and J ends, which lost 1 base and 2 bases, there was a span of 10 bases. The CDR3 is CASSLGQTTTDTQYF. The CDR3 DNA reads TGTGCCAGCAGCTTAGGACAGACCACCACAGATACGCAGTATTTT.

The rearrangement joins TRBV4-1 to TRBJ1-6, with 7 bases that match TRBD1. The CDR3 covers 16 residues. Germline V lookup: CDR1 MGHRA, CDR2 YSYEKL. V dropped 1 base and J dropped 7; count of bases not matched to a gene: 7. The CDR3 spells CASSQVRGQINSPLHF. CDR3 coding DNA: TGCGCCAGCAGCCAAGTTAGGGGACAGATAAATTCACCCCTCCACTTT.

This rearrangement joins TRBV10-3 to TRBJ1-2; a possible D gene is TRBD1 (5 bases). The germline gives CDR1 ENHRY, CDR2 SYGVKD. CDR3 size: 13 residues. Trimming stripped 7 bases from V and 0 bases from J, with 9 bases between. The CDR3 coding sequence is TGTGCCATCAAGAGGGACTCTAACTATGGCTACACCTTC. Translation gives CAIKRDSNYGYTF.

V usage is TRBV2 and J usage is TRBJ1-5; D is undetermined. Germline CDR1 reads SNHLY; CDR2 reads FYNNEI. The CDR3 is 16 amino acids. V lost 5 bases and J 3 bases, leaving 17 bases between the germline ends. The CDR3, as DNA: TGTGCCAGCAGTCCCGACGGCCGGGTTAACAATCAGCCCCAGCATTTT. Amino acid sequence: CASSPDGRVNNQPQHF.

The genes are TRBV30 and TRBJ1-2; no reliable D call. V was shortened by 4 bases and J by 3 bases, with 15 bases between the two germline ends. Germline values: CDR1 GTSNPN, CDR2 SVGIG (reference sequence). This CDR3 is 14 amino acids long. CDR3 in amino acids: CAWKEGGSYYGYTF. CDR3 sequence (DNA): TGTGCCTGGAAGGAGGGTGGGTCCTACTATGGCTACACCTTC.

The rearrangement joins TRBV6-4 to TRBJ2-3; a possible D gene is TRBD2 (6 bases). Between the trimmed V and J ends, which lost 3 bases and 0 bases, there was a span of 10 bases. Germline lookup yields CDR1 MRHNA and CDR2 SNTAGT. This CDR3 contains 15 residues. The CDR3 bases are TGTGCCAGCAGTGAGGCAGGGACTAGCACAGATACGCAGTATTTT. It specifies CASSEAGTSTDTQYF.

DNA of the CDR3: TGTGCCAGCAGCTTGGCCGGGGGCAGGGGGCGTGGTACTGAAGCTTTCTTT. This codes for CASSLAGGRGRGTEAFF. The genes are TRBV5-4 and TRBJ1-1; 8 bases are shared with TRBD1. CDR1 and CDR2 (germline): SGHNT, YYREEE (reference sequence). V lost 0 bases to trimming and J lost 5 bases; unmatched junction nucleotides: 12. This CDR3 has 17 residues.

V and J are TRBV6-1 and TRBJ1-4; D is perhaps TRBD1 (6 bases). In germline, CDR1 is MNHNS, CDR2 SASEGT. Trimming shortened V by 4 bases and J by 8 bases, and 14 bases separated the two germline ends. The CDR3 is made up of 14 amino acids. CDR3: CASSARGGQEKLFF. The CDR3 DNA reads TGTGCCAGCAGTGCACGGGGGGGGCAGGAAAAACTGTTTTTT.

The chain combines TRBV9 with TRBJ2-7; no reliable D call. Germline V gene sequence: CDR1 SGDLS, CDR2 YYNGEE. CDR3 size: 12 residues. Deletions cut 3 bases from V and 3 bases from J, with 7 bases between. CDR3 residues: CASSDNNYEQYF. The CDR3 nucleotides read TGTGCCAGCAGCGACAACAACTACGAGCAGTACTTC.

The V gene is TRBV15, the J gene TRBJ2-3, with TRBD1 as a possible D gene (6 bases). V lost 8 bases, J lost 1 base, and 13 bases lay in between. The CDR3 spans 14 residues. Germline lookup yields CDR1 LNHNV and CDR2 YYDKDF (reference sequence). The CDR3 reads CATSEGVGTDTQYF. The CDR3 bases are TGTGCCACCTCCGAGGGGGTTGGCACAGATACGCAGTATTTT.

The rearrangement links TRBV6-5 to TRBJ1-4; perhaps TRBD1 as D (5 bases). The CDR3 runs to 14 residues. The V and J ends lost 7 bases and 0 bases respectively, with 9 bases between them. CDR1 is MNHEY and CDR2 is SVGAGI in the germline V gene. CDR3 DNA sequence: TGTGCCAGCACAGGGTTGACAACTAATGAAAAACTGTTTTTT. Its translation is CASTGLTTNEKLFF.

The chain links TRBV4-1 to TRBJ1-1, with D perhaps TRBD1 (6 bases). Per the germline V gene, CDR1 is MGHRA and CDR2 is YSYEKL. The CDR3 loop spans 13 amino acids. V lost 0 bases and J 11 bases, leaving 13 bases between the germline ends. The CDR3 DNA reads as TGCGCCAGCAGCCAAGACCAGGGGTTGAACGCTTTCTTT. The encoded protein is CASSQDQGLNAFF.

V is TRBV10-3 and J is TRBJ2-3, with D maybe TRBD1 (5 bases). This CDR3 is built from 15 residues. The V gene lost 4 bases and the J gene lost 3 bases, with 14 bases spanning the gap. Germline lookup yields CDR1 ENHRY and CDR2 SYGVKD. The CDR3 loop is CAISGKGISTDTQYF. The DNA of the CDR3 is TGTGCCATCAGTGGGAAGGGGATCTCAACAGATACGCAGTATTTT.

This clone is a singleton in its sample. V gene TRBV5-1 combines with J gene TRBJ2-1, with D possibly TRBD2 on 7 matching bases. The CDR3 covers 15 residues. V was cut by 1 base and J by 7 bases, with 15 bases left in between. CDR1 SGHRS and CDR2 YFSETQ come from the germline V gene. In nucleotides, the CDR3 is TGCGCCAGCAGCTTGCTGGGAGGGGGGAGGAATGAGCAGTTCTTC. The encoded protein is CASSLLGGGRNEQFF.

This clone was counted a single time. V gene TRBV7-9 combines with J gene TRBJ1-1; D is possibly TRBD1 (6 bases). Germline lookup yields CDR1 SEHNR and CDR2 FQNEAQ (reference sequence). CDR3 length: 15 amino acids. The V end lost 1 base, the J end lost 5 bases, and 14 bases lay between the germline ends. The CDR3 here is CASSLGGIGGTEAFF. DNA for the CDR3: TGTGCCAGCAGCTTAGGGGGGATAGGGGGAACTGAAGCTTTCTTT.

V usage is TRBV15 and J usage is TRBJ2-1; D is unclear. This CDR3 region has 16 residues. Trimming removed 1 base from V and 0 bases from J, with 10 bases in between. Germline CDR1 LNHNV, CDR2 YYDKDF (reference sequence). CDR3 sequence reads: CATSRAYTSSYNEQFF. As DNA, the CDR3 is TGTGCCACCAGCAGAGCATACACCAGCTCCTACAATGAGCAGTTCTTC.

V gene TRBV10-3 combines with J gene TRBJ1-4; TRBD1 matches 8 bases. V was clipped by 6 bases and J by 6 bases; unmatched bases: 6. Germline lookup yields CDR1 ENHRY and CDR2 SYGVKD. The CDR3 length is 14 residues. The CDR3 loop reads CAIRGQGIDEKLFF. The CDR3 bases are TGTGCCATCAGAGGACAGGGAATAGATGAAAAACTGTTTTTT.

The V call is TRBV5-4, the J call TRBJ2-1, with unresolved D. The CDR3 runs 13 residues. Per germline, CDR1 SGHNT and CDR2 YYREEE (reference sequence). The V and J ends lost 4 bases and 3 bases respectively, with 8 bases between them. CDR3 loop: CASSQTHYNEQFF. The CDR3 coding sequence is TGTGCCAGCAGCCAGACACACTACAATGAGCAGTTCTTC.

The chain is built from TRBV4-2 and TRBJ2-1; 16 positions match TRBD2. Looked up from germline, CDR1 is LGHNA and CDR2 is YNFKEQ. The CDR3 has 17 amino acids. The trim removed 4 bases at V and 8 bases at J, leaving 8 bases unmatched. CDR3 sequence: CASSRGTSGGALHEQFF. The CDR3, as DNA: TGTGCCAGCAGCCGAGGGACTAGCGGGGGGGCCTTACATGAGCAGTTCTTC.

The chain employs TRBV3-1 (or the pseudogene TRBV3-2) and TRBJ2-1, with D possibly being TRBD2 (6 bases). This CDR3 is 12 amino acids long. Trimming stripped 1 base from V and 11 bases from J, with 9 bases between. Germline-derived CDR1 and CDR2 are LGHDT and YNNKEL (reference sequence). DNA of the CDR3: TGTGCCAGCAGCCAAGGCGGGACCCAGCAGTTCTTC. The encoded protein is CASSQGGTQQFF.

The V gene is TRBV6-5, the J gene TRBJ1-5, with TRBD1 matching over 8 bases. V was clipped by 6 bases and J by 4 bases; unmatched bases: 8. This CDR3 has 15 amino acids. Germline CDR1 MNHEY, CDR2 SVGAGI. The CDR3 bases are TGTGCCAGCAGAGCCGACAGGGGACTAAATCAGCCCCAGCATTTT. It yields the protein CASRADRGLNQPQHF.

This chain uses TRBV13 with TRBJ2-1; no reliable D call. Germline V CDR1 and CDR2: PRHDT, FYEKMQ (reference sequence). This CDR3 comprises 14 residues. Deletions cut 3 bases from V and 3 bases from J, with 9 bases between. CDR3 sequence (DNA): TGTGCCAGCAGCTTCAACAAATTCTACAATGAGCAGTTCTTC. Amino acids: CASSFNKFYNEQFF.

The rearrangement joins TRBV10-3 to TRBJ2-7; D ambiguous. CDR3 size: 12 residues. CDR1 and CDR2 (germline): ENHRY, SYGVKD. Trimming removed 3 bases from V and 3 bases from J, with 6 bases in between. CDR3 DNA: TGTGCCATCAGTGAATCAGGCTACGAGCAGTACTTC. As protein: CAISESGYEQYF.

The CDR3 loop is CASSIRDRVGEQYF. DNA for the CDR3: TGTGCCAGCAGCATCCGGGACAGGGTCGGGGAGCAGTACTTC. The genes are TRBV7-9 and TRBJ2-7, with 9 positions matching TRBD1. The ends lost 5 bases at V and 7 bases at J; junction bases unmatched: 9. This CDR3 is 14 amino acids long. Per germline, CDR1 SEHNR and CDR2 FQNEAQ (reference sequence).

CDR3 DNA sequence: TGCAGTGCTAGAGTTCTGTATGGCTACACCTTC. Amino acid sequence: CSARVLYGYTF. The chain recombines TRBV20-1 with TRBJ1-2, with D uncertain. V lost 1 base and J 5 bases, leaving 5 bases between the germline ends. The CDR3 loop spans 11 amino acids. Per germline, CDR1 DFQATT and CDR2 SNEGSKA (reference sequence).

For the CDR3, the DNA is TGCGCCAGCAGCTCAGGACAGCCTGGCCAGCCCCAGCATTTT. It yields the protein CASSSGQPGQPQHF. The chain has TRBV5-1 and TRBJ1-5, with a tentative D call TRBD1 (6 bases). CDR1 is SGHRS, CDR2 YFSETQ, per germline. The CDR3 contains 14 residues. V lost 3 bases to trimming and J lost 7 bases, with 14 bases between them. Drawing the rest from reference TRBV5-1 and TRBJ1-5, the complete variable domain is KAGVTQTPRYLIKTRGQQVTLSCSPISGHRSVSWYQQTPGQGLQFLFEYFSETQRNKGNFPGRFSGRQFSNSRSEMNVSTLELGDSALYLCASSSGQPGQPQHFGDGTRLSIL.

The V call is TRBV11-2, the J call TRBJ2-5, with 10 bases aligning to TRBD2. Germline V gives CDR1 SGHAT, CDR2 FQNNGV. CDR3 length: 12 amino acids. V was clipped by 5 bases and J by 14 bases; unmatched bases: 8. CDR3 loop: CASSAGLAEIYF. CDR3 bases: TGTGCCAGCAGCGCTGGACTAGCGGAAATATACTTC. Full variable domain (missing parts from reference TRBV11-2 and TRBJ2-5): EAGVAQSPRYKIIEKRQSVAFWCNPISGHATLYWYQQILGQGPKLLIQFQNNGVVDDSQLPKDRFSAERLKGVDSTLKIQPAKLEDSAVYLCASSAGLAEIYFGPGTRLLVL.